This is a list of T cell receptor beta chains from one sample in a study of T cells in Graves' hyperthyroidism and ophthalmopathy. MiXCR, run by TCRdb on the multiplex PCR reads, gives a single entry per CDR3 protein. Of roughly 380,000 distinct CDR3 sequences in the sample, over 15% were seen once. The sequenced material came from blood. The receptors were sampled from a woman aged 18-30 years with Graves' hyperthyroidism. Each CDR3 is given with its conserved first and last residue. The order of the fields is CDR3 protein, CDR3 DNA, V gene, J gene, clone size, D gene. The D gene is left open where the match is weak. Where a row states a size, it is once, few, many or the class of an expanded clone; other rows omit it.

CDR3 protein: CASSVGFQPQHF
CDR3 DNA: TGTGCCAGCAGCGTCGGGTTCCAGCCCCAGCATTTT
V gene: TRBV7-8
J gene: TRBJ1-5
clone size: many
D gene: -

CDR3 protein: CASSYYFSSYEQYF
CDR3 DNA: TGTGCCAGCAGCTACTACTTTAGCTCCTACGAGCAGTACTTC
V gene: TRBV14
J gene: TRBJ2-7
clone size: many
D gene: -

CDR3 protein: CASSLTDGNQPQHF
CDR3 DNA: TGCGCCAGCAGCTTAACGGACGGGAATCAGCCCCAGCATTTT
V gene: TRBV4-1
J gene: TRBJ1-5
clone size: many
D gene: -

CDR3 protein: CATSTRVRLGYTF
CDR3 DNA: TGTGCCACCAGCACGAGAGTAAGGTTAGGCTACACCTTC
V gene: TRBV15
J gene: TRBJ1-2
clone size: many
D gene: -

CDR3 protein: CASSYLPGGETQYF
CDR3 DNA: TGTGCCAGCAGTTATTTGCCGGGGGGGGAGACCCAGTACTTC
V gene: TRBV6-5
J gene: TRBJ2-5
clone size: many
D gene: TRBD2

CDR3 protein: CASSGTGLHEQYF
CDR3 DNA: TGTGCCAGCAGCGGGACAGGGCTCCACGAGCAGTACTTC
V gene: TRBV6-1
J gene: TRBJ2-7
clone size: -
D gene: TRBD1

CDR3 protein: CASIRRLNTEAFF
CDR3 DNA: TGTGCCAGCATTCGGCGGTTGAACACTGAAGCTTTCTTT
V gene: TRBV12-3/TRBV12-4
J gene: TRBJ1-1
clone size: many
D gene: -

CDR3 protein: CASSSHHDRTAYGYTF
CDR3 DNA: TGTGCCAGCAGTTCCCACCACGACAGGACTGCATATGGCTACACCTTC
V gene: TRBV6-2/TRBV6-3
J gene: TRBJ1-2
clone size: -
D gene: -

CDR3 protein: CASSLGDLAGSTGELFF
CDR3 DNA: TGCGCCAGCAGCTTGGGAGATCTAGCGGGGAGCACCGGGGAGCTGTTTTTT
V gene: TRBV5-1
J gene: TRBJ2-2
clone size: many
D gene: TRBD2

CDR3 protein: CASSLEVRGDEQYF
CDR3 DNA: TGTGCCAGCAGCTTAGAAGTCAGGGGAGACGAGCAGTACTTC
V gene: TRBV7-8
J gene: TRBJ2-7
clone size: many
D gene: -

CDR3 protein: CASSQPLGGEQYF
CDR3 DNA: TGCGCCAGCAGCCAACCCCTTGGGGGTGAGCAGTACTTC
V gene: TRBV4-1
J gene: TRBJ2-7
clone size: -
D gene: -

CDR3 protein: CASSECMNTEAFF
CDR3 DNA: TGCGCCAGCAGTGAGTGCATGAACACTGAAGCTTTCTTT
V gene: TRBV10-1
J gene: TRBJ1-1
clone size: few
D gene: -

CDR3 protein: CASRGLLKGLTQYF
CDR3 DNA: TGTGCCAGCAGGGGACTGCTGAAGGGTTTGACCCAGTACTTC
V gene: TRBV6-2/TRBV6-3
J gene: TRBJ2-5
clone size: few
D gene: -

CDR3 protein: CASSLRLENQPQHF
CDR3 DNA: TGTGCCAGCAGTTTAAGACTTGAAAATCAGCCCCAGCATTTT
V gene: TRBV12-3/TRBV12-4
J gene: TRBJ1-5
clone size: few
D gene: -

CDR3 protein: CASNTGQGVYEQYF
CDR3 DNA: TGTGCCAGCAACACGGGACAGGGGGTCTACGAGCAGTACTTC
V gene: TRBV28
J gene: TRBJ2-7
clone size: many
D gene: TRBD1

CDR3 protein: CASSLDAGSYEQYF
CDR3 DNA: TGCGCCAGCAGCTTGGATGCAGGGTCCTACGAGCAGTACTTC
V gene: TRBV5-1
J gene: TRBJ2-7
clone size: many
D gene: -

CDR3 protein: CASSLPATYGYTF
CDR3 DNA: TGTGCCAGCAGCTTACCCGCGACTTATGGCTACACCTTC
V gene: TRBV7-9
J gene: TRBJ1-2
clone size: many
D gene: -

CDR3 protein: CAIGEGEQYF
CDR3 DNA: TGTGCCATCGGCGAGGGCGAGCAGTACTTC
V gene: TRBV14
J gene: TRBJ2-7
clone size: once
D gene: -

CDR3 protein: CASSSRTPGGYTF
CDR3 DNA: TGTGCCAGCAGCTCCAGAACCCCAGGTGGCTACACCTTC
V gene: TRBV11-2
J gene: TRBJ1-2
clone size: many
D gene: -

CDR3 protein: CASIEGGIEAFF
CDR3 DNA: TGTGCCAGCATAGAGGGAGGGATTGAAGCTTTCTTT
V gene: TRBV2
J gene: TRBJ1-1
clone size: many
D gene: -

CDR3 protein: CSAPGDNYGYTF
CDR3 DNA: TGCAGTGCCCCGGGAGACAACTATGGCTACACCTTC
V gene: TRBV20-1
J gene: TRBJ1-2
clone size: many
D gene: -

CDR3 protein: CASSPRGPFQETQYF
CDR3 DNA: TGCGCCAGCAGTCCACGGGGACCTTTCCAAGAGACCCAGTACTTC
V gene: TRBV5-1
J gene: TRBJ2-5
clone size: -
D gene: -

CDR3 protein: CAISESWPSSNYGYTF
CDR3 DNA: TGTGCCATCAGTGAGTCTTGGCCGAGCTCTAACTATGGCTACACCTTC
V gene: TRBV10-3
J gene: TRBJ1-2
clone size: many
D gene: -

CDR3 protein: CASSLVVSGMETQYF
CDR3 DNA: TGTGCCAGCAGCTTAGTAGTATCAGGGATGGAGACCCAGTACTTC
V gene: TRBV7-2
J gene: TRBJ2-5
clone size: once
D gene: -

CDR3 protein: CAISDSYSNQPQHF
CDR3 DNA: TGTGCCATCAGTGATTCGTATAGCAATCAGCCCCAGCATTTT
V gene: TRBV10-3
J gene: TRBJ1-5
clone size: many
D gene: -

CDR3 protein: CASLPPGRNTGELFF
CDR3 DNA: TGCGCCTCTCTCCCCCCAGGGAGAAACACCGGGGAGCTGTTTTTT
V gene: TRBV4-1
J gene: TRBJ2-2
clone size: -
D gene: -

CDR3 protein: CASGDGTGNSLEQYF
CDR3 DNA: TGTGCCAGCGGGGATGGGACAGGGAATTCCCTCGAGCAGTACTTC
V gene: TRBV12-3/TRBV12-4
J gene: TRBJ2-7
clone size: many
D gene: TRBD1

CDR3 protein: CATSDQGGQYF
CDR3 DNA: TGTGCCACCAGTGATCAGGGAGGCCAGTACTTC
V gene: TRBV24-1
J gene: TRBJ2-5
clone size: -
D gene: -

CDR3 protein: CASSADSSGANVLTF
CDR3 DNA: TGTGCCAGCAGTGCTGATAGCTCTGGGGCCAACGTCCTGACTTTC
V gene: TRBV2
J gene: TRBJ2-6
clone size: many
D gene: -

CDR3 protein: CASSLDLGEQYF
CDR3 DNA: TGTGCCAGCAGCTTAGATTTGGGCGAGCAGTACTTC
V gene: TRBV7-2
J gene: TRBJ2-7
clone size: many
D gene: -

CDR3 protein: CASSVHRGKNQPQHF
CDR3 DNA: TGTGCCAGCAGCGTGCACAGGGGGAAAAATCAGCCCCAGCATTTT
V gene: TRBV5-6
J gene: TRBJ1-5
clone size: -
D gene: TRBD1

CDR3 protein: CSARGPFNQPQHF
CDR3 DNA: TGCAGTGCTAGGGGGCCATTTAATCAGCCCCAGCATTTT
V gene: TRBV20-1
J gene: TRBJ1-5
clone size: -
D gene: -

CDR3 protein: CASSSSGERTDTQYF
CDR3 DNA: TGTGCCAGCAGTTCTAGCGGGGAACGCACAGATACGCAGTATTTT
V gene: TRBV6-2/TRBV6-3
J gene: TRBJ2-3
clone size: many
D gene: TRBD2

CDR3 protein: CASSPTLSSYEQYF
CDR3 DNA: TGTGCCAGCAGCCCAACACTGAGCTCCTACGAGCAGTACTTC
V gene: TRBV7-8
J gene: TRBJ2-7
clone size: many
D gene: -

CDR3 protein: CASSLSLDYNEQFF
CDR3 DNA: TGTGCCAGCAGTCTATCCCTTGACTACAATGAGCAGTTCTTC
V gene: TRBV6-2/TRBV6-3
J gene: TRBJ2-1
clone size: -
D gene: -

CDR3 protein: CASRPGQHNPGELFF
CDR3 DNA: TGTGCCAGCAGGCCAGGACAGCACAATCCCGGGGAGCTGTTTTTT
V gene: TRBV6-1
J gene: TRBJ2-2
clone size: many
D gene: -

CDR3 protein: CASSDGTGWGGNQPQHF
CDR3 DNA: TGTGCCAGCAGTGATGGGACAGGGTGGGGGGGCAATCAGCCCCAGCATTTT
V gene: TRBV2
J gene: TRBJ1-5
clone size: many
D gene: TRBD1

CDR3 protein: CASRLVTKGNEQYF
CDR3 DNA: TGTGCCAGCAGGTTAGTTACAAAAGGGAACGAGCAGTACTTC
V gene: TRBV13
J gene: TRBJ2-7
clone size: many
D gene: -

CDR3 protein: CASCRATETQYF
CDR3 DNA: TGTGCCAGCTGCCGGGCGACAGAGACCCAGTACTTC
V gene: TRBV2
J gene: TRBJ2-5
clone size: many
D gene: -

CDR3 protein: CASRPQRGDQETQYF
CDR3 DNA: TGTGCCAGCCGCCCACAGAGGGGGGACCAAGAGACCCAGTACTTC
V gene: TRBV27
J gene: TRBJ2-5
clone size: many
D gene: -

CDR3 protein: CAWSVSGGYSYEQYF
CDR3 DNA: TGTGCCTGGAGTGTGTCAGGGGGTTACTCCTACGAGCAGTACTTC
V gene: TRBV30
J gene: TRBJ2-7
clone size: many
D gene: TRBD1

CDR3 protein: CASSFWGRAGELCF
CDR3 DNA: TGTGCCAGCAGTTTTTGGGGGCGGGCCGGGGAGCTGTGTTTT
V gene: TRBV12-3/TRBV12-4
J gene: TRBJ2-2
clone size: -
D gene: -

CDR3 protein: CASSLETPGDRQPQHF
CDR3 DNA: TGTGCCAGCAGCTTAGAGACCCCCGGGGATAGGCAGCCCCAGCATTTT
V gene: TRBV7-6
J gene: TRBJ1-5
clone size: -
D gene: -

CDR3 protein: CSVFRGTEAFF
CDR3 DNA: TGCAGCGTTTTCCGGGGAACTGAAGCTTTCTTT
V gene: TRBV29-1
J gene: TRBJ1-1
clone size: many
D gene: -